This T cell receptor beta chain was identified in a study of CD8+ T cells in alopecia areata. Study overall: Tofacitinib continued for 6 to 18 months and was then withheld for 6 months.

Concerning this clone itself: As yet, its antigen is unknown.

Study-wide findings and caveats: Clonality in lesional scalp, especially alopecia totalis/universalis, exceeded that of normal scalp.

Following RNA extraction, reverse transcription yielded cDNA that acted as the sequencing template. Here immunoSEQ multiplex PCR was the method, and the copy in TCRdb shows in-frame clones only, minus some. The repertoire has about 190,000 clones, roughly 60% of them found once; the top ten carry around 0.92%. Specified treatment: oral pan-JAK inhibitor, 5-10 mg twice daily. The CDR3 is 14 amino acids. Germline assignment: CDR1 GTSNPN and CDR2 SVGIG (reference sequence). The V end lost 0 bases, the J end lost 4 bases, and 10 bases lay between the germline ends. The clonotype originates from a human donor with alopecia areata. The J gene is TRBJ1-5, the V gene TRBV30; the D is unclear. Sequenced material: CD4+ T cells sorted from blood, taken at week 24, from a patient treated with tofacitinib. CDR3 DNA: TGTGCCTGGAGTGTTATTTGGGGAAATCAGCCCCAGCATTTT. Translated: CAWSVIWGNQPQHF.